At least ten counts were recorded for the clone carrying this T cell receptor beta chain. Its cognate antigen is unknown. This sample was taken from a study of T cell repertoires in cytomegalovirus infection. About the study: The authors relied on CMV epitopes, both recently identified HLA-C-restricted and well-studied HLA-B-restricted. Matching HLA type, along with CMV infection, was indicated by public TCR beta signatures. Notes on the study in general: HLA-C-restricted, CMV-specific TCR beta clonotypes were dominant ex vivo. Carriers of CMV and the relevant HLA type were discriminated by public TCR beta frequency.

TCRdb processed the reads anew with MiXCR; each CDR3 protein has one entry. In the table there are about 920,000 distinct CDR3 sequences, about a third of which are singletons. Trimming left V 4 bases short and J 2 bases short, with 18 bases between. This CDR3 has 17 residues. The germline V gene encodes CDR1 MDHEN and CDR2 SYDVKM. The sequence derives from a human donor in good health (CMV status not recorded). Some clones in this sample may be carry-over from other donors' samples. This specimen consisted of cultured CD8+ T cells from PBMCs, obtained from culture after CMV antigen stimulation. The chain recombines TRBV28 with TRBJ2-1, with D perhaps TRBD1 or TRBD2 (5 bases each). The CDR3 region has the DNA TGTGCCAGCAGTTCCCTCGTCGGGACCGCACCCTACAATGAGCAGTTCTTC. Protein sequence: CASSSLVGTAPYNEQFF.